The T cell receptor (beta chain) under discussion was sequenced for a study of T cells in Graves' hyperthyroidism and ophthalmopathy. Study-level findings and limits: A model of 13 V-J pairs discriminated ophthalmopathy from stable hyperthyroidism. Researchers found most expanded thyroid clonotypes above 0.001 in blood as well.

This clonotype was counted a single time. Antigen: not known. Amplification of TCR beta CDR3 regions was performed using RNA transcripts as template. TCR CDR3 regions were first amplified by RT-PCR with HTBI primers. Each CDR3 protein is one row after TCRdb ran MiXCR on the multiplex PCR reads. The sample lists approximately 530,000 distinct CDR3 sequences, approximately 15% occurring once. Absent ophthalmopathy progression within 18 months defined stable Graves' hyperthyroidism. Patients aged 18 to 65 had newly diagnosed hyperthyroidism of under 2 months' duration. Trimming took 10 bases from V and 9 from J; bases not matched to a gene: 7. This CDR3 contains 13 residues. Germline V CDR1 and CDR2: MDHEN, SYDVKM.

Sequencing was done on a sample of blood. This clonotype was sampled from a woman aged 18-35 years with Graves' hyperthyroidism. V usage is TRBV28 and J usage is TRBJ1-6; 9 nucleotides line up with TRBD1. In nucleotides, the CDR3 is TGTGCCAACCAGGGACAGGGTAGTTCACCCCTCCACTTT. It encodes CANQGQGSSPLHF.